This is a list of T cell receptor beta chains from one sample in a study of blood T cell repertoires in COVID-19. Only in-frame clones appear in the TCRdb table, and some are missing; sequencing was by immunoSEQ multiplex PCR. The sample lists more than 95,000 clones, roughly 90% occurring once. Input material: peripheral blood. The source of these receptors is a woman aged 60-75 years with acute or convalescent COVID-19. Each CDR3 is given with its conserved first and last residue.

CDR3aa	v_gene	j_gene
CATSRAGGTGELFF	TRBV24-1	TRBJ2-2
CASSPGGADTQYF	TRBV5-1	TRBJ2-3
CASSLWGRPTEAFF	TRBV28	TRBJ1-1
CASSGGGSDTQYF	TRBV19	TRBJ2-3
CASKKTGTEAFF	TRBV19	TRBJ1-1
CASTRLVVSVRGTDTQYF	TRBV6-6	TRBJ2-3
CASGPYSEKLFF	TRBV6-5	TRBJ1-4
CASEDRGGGNTIYF	TRBV19	TRBJ1-3
CASSPGAGGGYTF	TRBV12-3/TRBV12-4	TRBJ1-2
CATSSIGQGGTEAFF	TRBV15	TRBJ1-1
CASSPGQDNYGYTF	TRBV5-1	TRBJ1-2
CASSPRLSSYNEQFF	TRBV6-5	TRBJ2-1
CASSRRATTNEKLFF	TRBV13	TRBJ1-4
CASSMDSYSNQPQHF	TRBV19	TRBJ1-5
CSASPAGSTGELFF	TRBV20-1	TRBJ2-2
CAWSHLRGGNYGYTF	TRBV30	TRBJ1-2
CATSRGGGAYGYTF	TRBV15	TRBJ1-2
CASSYNGIGNSPLHF	TRBV6-5	TRBJ1-6
CASSLAGGGTEAFF	TRBV5-1	TRBJ1-1